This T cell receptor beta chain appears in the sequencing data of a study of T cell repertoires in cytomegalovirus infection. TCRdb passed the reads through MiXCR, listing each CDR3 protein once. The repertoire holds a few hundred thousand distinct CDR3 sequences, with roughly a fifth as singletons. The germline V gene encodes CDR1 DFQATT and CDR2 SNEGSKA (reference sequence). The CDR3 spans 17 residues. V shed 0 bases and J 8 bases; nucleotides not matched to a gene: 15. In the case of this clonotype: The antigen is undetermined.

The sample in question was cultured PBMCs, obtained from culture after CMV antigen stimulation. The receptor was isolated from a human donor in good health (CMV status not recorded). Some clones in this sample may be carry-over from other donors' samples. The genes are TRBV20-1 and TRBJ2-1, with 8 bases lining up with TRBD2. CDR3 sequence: CSAREPIRGTRTDEQFF. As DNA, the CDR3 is TGCAGTGCTAGAGAACCGATACGCGGGACTAGGACCGATGAGCAGTTCTTC.